Listed here is a single TCR beta chain. CDR3 length: 16 amino acids. Trimming cost V 4 bases and J 5 bases; bases outside gene matches: 8. The germline CDR1 and CDR2 sequences are SEHNR and FQNEAQ (reference sequence). Methods used by the authors: For nucleated cells, counts were estimated from reference gene primer amplification. The method was immunoSEQ multiplex PCR; TCRdb's version includes in-frame clones alone and lacks a portion of them. The V and J calls and the clone size are those of that table, but D and trimming were determined from the DNA. The data contain 90,000 to 130,000 clones, approximately 82% of them singletons. These data come from a study of blood T cell repertoires in COVID-19. About the research overall: Spain, Italy and the United States supplied samples that represented acute and convalescent COVID-19. T cells, B-cell-depleted T cells, or PBMCs provided the cDNA or gDNA that served as material.

The V and J genes are TRBV7-9 and TRBJ2-5, with TRBD1 matching over 12 bases. The specimen sequenced was peripheral blood. This TCR derives from a woman over 75 with acute or convalescent COVID-19. This CDR3 reads CASSSSGTGGLETQYF. The CDR3 nucleotides read TGTGCCAGCAGCTCTAGCGGGACAGGGGGCTTGGAGACCCAGTACTTC.